A single sample is the source of the 16 T cell receptor beta chains below, sequenced in a study of cytomegalovirus exposure and HLA in healthy donors. The study ran its PCR with 60 Vbeta and 13 Jbeta primers. Sequencing was performed with immunoSEQ multiplex PCR; in TCRdb, only in-frame clones are kept and a portion is missing. The sample lists under 250,000 clones; approximately 80% were seen once. Sequenced sample: PBMCs. The source of these receptors is a man between 50 and 59 years old in good health and CMV-seronegative.

The genes are TRBV6-6 and TRBJ2-7, with 9 bases aligning to TRBD1. The germline CDR1 and CDR2 sequences are MNHNY and SVGAGI (reference sequence). The V and J ends lost 2 bases and 3 bases, in that order; junction bases with no gene match: 5. This CDR3 is 15 amino acids long. CDR3 nucleotide sequence: TGTGCCAGCAGTTACCGGGACAGGGTCAGCTACGAGCAGTACTTC. This codes for CASSYRDRVSYEQYF.

The rearrangement joins TRBV4-1 to TRBJ2-1, with 8 positions matching TRBD2. The CDR3 runs 17 residues. After removal of 4 bases from V and 5 bases from J, the junction contained 13 bases not matched to a gene. Germline V CDR1 and CDR2: MGHRA, YSYEKL. The CDR3 protein is CASSRGTRGGQNNEQFF. The CDR3, as DNA: TGCGCCAGCAGCCGGGGGACTCGCGGGGGGCAAAACAATGAGCAGTTCTTC.

The genes are TRBV6-1 and TRBJ1-2; 9 bases fit TRBD1. The ends lost 4 bases at V and 7 bases at J; junction bases unmatched: 4. The CDR3 loop spans 13 amino acids. Germline V gives CDR1 MNHNS, CDR2 SASEGT. The chain's CDR3 is CASSVADRGGYTF. The CDR3 DNA sequence: TGTGCCAGCAGTGTAGCGGACAGGGGTGGCTACACCTTC.

The chain uses TRBV13 and TRBJ2-1; 8 nucleotides match TRBD2. J was trimmed by 8 bases and V by 3 bases; bases with no gene match: 18. This CDR3 is built from 18 residues. Germline V lookup: CDR1 PRHDT, CDR2 FYEKMQ (reference sequence). The CDR3 protein is CASSFFSSLSGRLDEQFF. The CDR3 DNA reads TGTGCCAGCAGCTTTTTTTCCTCTCTGAGCGGGAGACTCGATGAGCAGTTCTTC.

The rearrangement uses TRBV2 and TRBJ2-3; 9 bases agree with TRBD2. Germline V lookup: CDR1 SNHLY, CDR2 FYNNEI. This CDR3 has 14 residues. V was clipped by 4 bases and J by 2 bases; unmatched bases: 1. Here the CDR3 DNA reads TGTGCCAGCAGTGGGACTAGCGCCACAGATACGCAGTATTTT. Encoded protein: CASSGTSATDTQYF. The full variable domain, its missing parts supplied by reference TRBV2 and TRBJ2-3, is EPEVTQTPSHQVTQMGQEVILRCVPISNHLYFYWYRQILGQKVEFLVSFYNNEISEKSEIFDDQFSVERPDGSNFTLKIRSTKLEDSAMYFCASSGTSATDTQYFGPGTRLTVL.

The gene calls are TRBV28 and TRBJ2-1, with 14 bases fitting TRBD2. Germline loops: CDR1 MDHEN, CDR2 SYDVKM. The ends lost 4 bases at V and 5 bases at J; junction bases unmatched: 7. The length of the CDR3 is 17 residues. The CDR3 loop reads CASSSLGLAGGDNEQFF. The DNA for the CDR3 is TGTGCCAGCAGTTCCCTAGGACTAGCGGGAGGTGACAATGAGCAGTTCTTC.

The rearrangement links TRBV5-8 to TRBJ1-2; D is ambiguous. CDR1 is SGHTS, CDR2 YDEGEE, per germline. The ends were cut back, 0 bases at V and 1 base at J, with 7 bases in the middle. This CDR3 region has 14 residues. CDR3 nucleotides: TGTGCCAGCAGCTTGGGAGAGCTTAACTATGGCTACACCTTC. Translation: CASSLGELNYGYTF.

The table lists this clone with a few counts. The rearrangement uses TRBV27 and TRBJ2-1; the D gene is possibly TRBD2 (5 bases). V was shortened by 5 bases and J by 8 bases, with 16 bases between the two germline ends. Per germline, CDR1 MNHEY and CDR2 SMNVEV (reference sequence). The CDR3 length is 14 residues. The CDR3 protein is CASSPRVGRDEQFF. As DNA, the CDR3 is TGTGCCAGCAGTCCGCGGGTAGGGCGCGATGAGCAGTTCTTC.

The gene calls are TRBV19 and TRBJ1-5, with D perhaps TRBD1 (5 bases). Trimming removed 0 bases from V and 2 bases from J, with 11 bases in between. Germline CDR1 and CDR2: LNHDA and SQIVND (reference sequence). This CDR3 region has 16 residues. The CDR3 reads CASSIEEGTGNQPQHF. The CDR3, as DNA: TGTGCCAGTAGTATAGAGGAGGGGACGGGCAATCAGCCCCAGCATTTT.

The chain has TRBV20-1 and TRBJ2-7; D gene uncertain. Per germline, CDR1 DFQATT and CDR2 SNEGSKA (reference sequence). The V end was cut by 0 bases, the J end by 6 bases, with 3 bases between. The CDR3 covers 10 residues. For the CDR3, the DNA is TGCAGTGCTAGAGATCGCGAGCAGTACTTC. Its protein is CSARDREQYF.

The V and J genes are TRBV27 and TRBJ1-2, with 8 bases that match TRBD1. Germline V gene data show CDR1 as MNHEY and CDR2 as SMNVEV (reference sequence). Trimming cost V 4 bases and J 4 bases; bases outside gene matches: 8. This CDR3 is built from 15 residues. The CDR3 nucleotides are TGTGCCAGCAGTTCTGGGACAGGAACTCGCTATGGCTACACCTTC. It yields the protein CASSSGTGTRYGYTF.

The chain couples TRBV28 to TRBJ2-7; TRBD1 agrees at 10 bases. With 6 bases clipped from V and 0 bases from J, the junction kept 8 bases outside the gene matches. CDR3 length: 16 amino acids. Germline values: CDR1 MDHEN, CDR2 SYDVKM. The CDR3 coding sequence is TGTGCCAGCAGCAGTCGGGACAGGGGTTCCTCCTACGAGCAGTACTTC. This translates into CASSSRDRGSSYEQYF.

This clone was counted a single time. V usage is TRBV25-1 and J usage is TRBJ2-7; possible D gene TRBD1, 6 bases. The CDR3 totals 14 residues. Germline V gives CDR1 MGHDK, CDR2 SYGVNS. Trimming removed 5 bases at V and 2 bases at J, with 13 bases between. The CDR3 protein is CASSYDRPAYEQYF. CDR3 in DNA: TGTGCCAGCAGTTATGACAGGCCGGCCTACGAGCAGTACTTC.

This clone was observed once. This chain uses TRBV14 with TRBJ2-1, with 7 bases lining up with TRBD2. CDR1 SGHDN and CDR2 FVKESK come from the germline V gene. The CDR3 covers 16 residues. V lost 3 bases, J lost 7 bases, and 12 bases stayed unmatched. The CDR3 nucleotides read TGTGCCAGCAGCCATTTTTTAGGGGCGCGGGGGAATGAGCAGTTCTTC. Amino acids: CASSHFLGARGNEQFF.

A single count supports this clone. CDR3 sequence reads: CASSSRTSGRANTGELFF. DNA for the CDR3: TGCGCCAGCAGCTCTAGGACTAGCGGGAGGGCGAACACCGGGGAGCTGTTTTTT. The chain combines TRBV5-1 with TRBJ2-2, with 15 bases identical to TRBD2. The CDR3 length is 18 residues. V lost 3 bases and J lost 0; bases outside the gene matches: 3. Germline CDR1 SGHRS, CDR2 YFSETQ.

This chain joins TRBV5-1 and TRBJ1-1; TRBD1 aligns across 7 bases. Germline V gene lookup returns CDR1 SGHRS and CDR2 YFSETQ. This CDR3 comprises 15 residues. J lost 1 base, V lost 4 bases, and 7 bases had no gene match. The CDR3 sequence is CASSATGEPNTEAFF. The CDR3 nucleotides read TGCGCCAGCAGCGCAACAGGGGAGCCGAACACTGAAGCTTTCTTT.